The TCR beta chain under discussion was sequenced for a study of shared clonotypes between healthy human individuals. About the study: Those who served as donors were two women and three men between the ages of 18 and 49.

This CDR3 is 13 amino acids long. Germline V CDR1 and CDR2: SSHAT, FNYEAQ (reference sequence). V was clipped by 3 bases and J by 9 bases; unmatched bases: 7. TCRdb's copy holds only in-frame clones and misses some; the assay was immunoSEQ multiplex PCR. Here the sample spans about half a million clones, 60% to 80% being singletons. This receptor was taken from a middle-aged woman in good health. Some clones in this sample may be carry-over from other donors' samples. The chain has TRBV7-7 and TRBJ2-5; 7 nucleotides match TRBD1. Material for sequencing was PBMCs. In nucleotides, the CDR3 is TGTGCCAGCAGCTTTGGCCTCCAGGGGGCCCAGTACTTC. The encoded protein is CASSFGLQGAQYF. Full variable domain (remainder filled in from reference TRBV7-7 and TRBJ2-5): GAGVSQSPRYKVTKRGQDVTLRCDPISSHATLYWYQQALGQGPEFLTYFNYEAQPDKSGLPSDRFSAERPEGSISTLTIQRTEQRDSAMYRCASSFGLQGAQYFGPGTRLLVL.